These 18 T cell receptor beta chains came from one sample sequenced in a study of blood T cell repertoires in COVID-19. This table comes from immunoSEQ multiplex PCR, and its TCRdb copy is limited to in-frame clones, with some not included. The sample lists under 300,000 clones, roughly 85% occurring once. The sample comprised peripheral blood. The receptors were sampled from a human donor in a cohort sampled during active COVID-19.

This clone was observed a single time. The J gene is TRBJ2-5, the V gene TRBV11-2, with 7 nucleotides matching TRBD1. The V gene end was trimmed by 6 bases and the J gene end by 4 bases; junction bases not matched to a gene: 5. CDR1 is SGHAT and CDR2 is FQNNGV in the germline V gene. The length of the CDR3 is 13 residues. The CDR3 coding sequence is TGTGCCAGCAGTCGACAGGGCAGAGAGACCCAGTACTTC. Translation: CASSRQGRETQYF.

The chain joins TRBV28 to TRBJ1-2; 8 bases are a match to TRBD1. The CDR3 consists of 15 residues. Germline values: CDR1 MDHEN, CDR2 SYDVKM. Germline trimming cut 3 bases from V and 1 base from J; bases unmatched to any gene: 4. CDR3 coding DNA: TGTGCCAGCAGTTTTTTACAGGGGGTTAACTATGGCTACACCTTC. This translates into CASSFLQGVNYGYTF.

The genes are TRBV28 and TRBJ1-1; D is unclear. Germline CDR1 reads MDHEN; CDR2 reads SYDVKM. Trimming took off 7 bases at V and 0 bases at J, with 12 bases between the two ends. The CDR3 is 14 amino acids. CDR3 in DNA: TGTGCCAGCATCCCGGAGGGAATGAACACTGAAGCTTTCTTT. Amino acids: CASIPEGMNTEAFF.

V gene TRBV5-8 combines with J gene TRBJ1-5; D is unclear. Trimming took off 3 bases at V and 3 bases at J, with 7 bases between the two ends. Germline V gives CDR1 SGHTS, CDR2 YDEGEE. The CDR3 is made up of 13 amino acids. In nucleotides, the CDR3 is TGTGCCAGCAGCTCGACACCCAATCAGCCCCAGCATTTT. This gives the protein CASSSTPNQPQHF.

J is TRBJ2-4 and V is TRBV7-8, with D perhaps TRBD2 (6 bases). The CDR3 has 16 residues. The germline CDR1 and CDR2 sequences are SGHVS and FQNEAQ. Trimming removed 3 bases at V and 0 bases at J, with 12 bases between. Here the CDR3 reads CASSFRGGLAKNIQYF. CDR3 sequence (DNA): TGTGCCAGCAGCTTCCGGGGAGGTCTAGCCAAAAACATTCAGTACTTC.

The chain has TRBV6-5 and TRBJ1-1, with D possibly matching TRBD1 (6 bases). The CDR3 covers 14 residues. The V and J ends lost 6 bases and 4 bases respectively, with 15 bases between them. Germline V gene sequence: CDR1 MNHEY, CDR2 SVGAGI. The CDR3: CASSSPGAGTEAFF. The CDR3 DNA follows: TGTGCCAGCAGCTCCCCAGGGGCAGGCACTGAAGCTTTCTTT.

Of note for this clone: At one end, the junction sequence differs from germline, possibly due to a read error. The gene calls are TRBV27 and TRBJ2-7, with 10 bases aligning to TRBD2. CDR1 MNHEY and CDR2 SMNVEV come from the germline V gene (reference sequence). The CDR3 loop spans 20 amino acids. CDR3 residues: CASSSRPHNLAGEGSHEQYF. As DNA, the CDR3 is TGTGCCAGCAGTTCAAGACCCCACAATCTAGCGGGGGAGGGCTCCCACGAGCAGTACTTC.

The CDR3 loop is CSVEDSQSNGYTF. The CDR3, as DNA: TGCAGCGTTGAAGACTCCCAGTCAAATGGCTACACCTTC. V and J are TRBV29-1 and TRBJ1-2; D unresolved. Trimming took 0 bases from V and 6 from J, leaving 11 bases between them. Germline-derived CDR1 and CDR2 are SQVTM and ANQGSEA. There are 13 residues in the CDR3.

J is TRBJ2-7 and V is TRBV28; the D gene is possibly TRBD1 (6 bases). Germline CDR1 and CDR2: MDHEN and SYDVKM. This CDR3 comprises 12 residues. With 7 bases removed from V and 4 bases from J, the gap between germline ends came to 11 bases. The CDR3 sequence is CASMGQGYEQYF. The CDR3 DNA is TGTGCCAGCATGGGCCAGGGGTACGAGCAGTACTTC.

This clone was observed a handful of times. The CDR3 DNA reads as TGCGCCAGCAGACCGGGACTAGCGGGGCCATCCTACGAGCAGTACTTC. Translated, it gives CASRPGLAGPSYEQYF. The genes are TRBV5-1 and TRBJ2-7, with 13 bases aligning to TRBD2. Per germline, CDR1 SGHRS and CDR2 YFSETQ. With 5 bases clipped from V and 1 base from J, the junction kept 6 bases outside the gene matches. The CDR3 consists of 16 residues.

This clone was seen a few times. Other DNA variants within this sample encode the same CDR3. The J gene is TRBJ1-1, the V gene TRBV3-1 (or the pseudogene TRBV3-2), with D uncertain. With 1 base removed from V and 3 bases from J, the gap between germline ends came to 12 bases. CDR1 and CDR2 from the germline V gene are LGHDT and YNNKEL (reference sequence). There are 15 residues in the CDR3. CDR3 in DNA: TGTGCCAGCAGCCAAGTGCGGGAGGTGTACACTGAAGCTTTCTTT. Its protein is CASSQVREVYTEAFF.

This rearrangement joins TRBV4-2 to TRBJ2-1; D may be TRBD2 (9 bases). The V end lost 3 bases, the J end lost 7 bases, and 22 bases lay between the germline ends. Germline V gene data show CDR1 as LGHNA and CDR2 as YNFKEQ. The CDR3 is 17 residues long. CDR3 sequence: CASSHDRGSGSGNEQFF. In DNA, the CDR3 is TGTGCCAGCAGCCACGACAGGGGTAGCGGGAGCGGTAATGAGCAGTTCTTC.

This clone appeared a few times. The CDR3 loop is CASSLRAGYTEAFF. CDR3 sequence (DNA): TGTGCCAGCAGTTTAAGGGCGGGGTACACTGAAGCTTTCTTT. The rearrangement uses TRBV27 and TRBJ1-1; D gene ambiguous. The CDR3 loop spans 14 amino acids. Trimming cost V 2 bases and J 3 bases, with 10 bases left between them. Germline V CDR1 and CDR2: MNHEY, SMNVEV (reference sequence).

CDR3 nucleotides: TGTGCCAGCAGTCCTCGAGACTATAGCTCCTACAATGAGCAGTTCTTC. It yields the protein CASSPRDYSSYNEQFF. This chain connects TRBV27 to TRBJ2-1; perhaps TRBD2 as D (5 bases). With 5 bases removed from V and 0 bases from J, the gap between germline ends came to 14 bases. This CDR3 contains 16 residues. Per the germline V gene, CDR1 is MNHEY and CDR2 is SMNVEV (reference sequence).

This chain links TRBV29-1 with TRBJ1-2; D call uncertain. The CDR3 length is 12 residues. V lost 2 bases, J lost 8 bases, and 12 bases lay in between. From germline, CDR1 is SQVTM and CDR2 ANQGSEA. The CDR3 spells CSVEKELWGYTF. In DNA, the CDR3 is TGCAGCGTTGAAAAGGAGCTTTGGGGCTACACCTTC.

This clone was counted ten times or more. The CDR3 bases are TGTGCCAGCAGCTTAGGGGCGGGTAATTTGGAAAAACTGTTTTTT. Protein sequence: CASSLGAGNLEKLFF. V is TRBV7-8 and J is TRBJ1-4; no definite D call. Looked up from germline, CDR1 is SGHVS and CDR2 is FQNEAQ. This CDR3 is 15 amino acids long. The germline V and J ends were trimmed by 1 base and 8 bases, with 14 bases remaining between them.

The CDR3 DNA is TGTGCCAGCAGAAAAAGCGGGTACGAGCAGTACTTC. It codes for CASRKSGYEQYF. This sequence joins TRBV28 and TRBJ2-7; the D gene is possibly TRBD2 (6 bases). Between the trimmed V and J ends, which lost 6 bases and 4 bases, there was a span of 10 bases. Germline V gene data show CDR1 as MDHEN and CDR2 as SYDVKM. This CDR3 is 12 amino acids long.

The chain carries TRBV7-9 and TRBJ2-1, with a possible D match to TRBD2 (6 bases). The CDR3 spans 14 residues. CDR1 is SEHNR, CDR2 FQNEAQ, per germline (reference sequence). V was trimmed by 3 bases and J by 1 base, leaving 7 bases between them. The CDR3 nucleotides read TGTGCCAGCAGCTTCGGGACTTCCTACAATGAGCAGTTCTTC. Amino acid sequence: CASSFGTSYNEQFF.